A single sample gave rise to the 7 T cell receptor beta chains below, sequenced in a study of blood T cells in healthy people across ages. Combining a sample-barcoded 5' primer with a J-beta primer mix, a second PCR ran for about 6 to 12 cycles. MiXCR, applied by TCRdb to the 5' RACE reads, yields one record per CDR3 protein. The data contain approximately 1.5 million distinct CDR3 sequences, approximately 43% of them singletons. The source material was blood. The receptors come from a woman under 30 in good health.

This clonotype was observed at least ten times. The V gene is TRBV29-1, the J gene TRBJ2-3, with TRBD2 matching over 8 bases. Germline CDR1 reads SQVTM; CDR2 reads ANQGSEA. The length of the CDR3 is 14 residues. Germline trimming cut 5 bases from V and 0 bases from J; bases unmatched to any gene: 4. CDR3 sequence reads: CSVPSGPSTDTQYF. DNA for the CDR3: TGCAGCGTTCCTAGCGGGCCCAGCACAGATACGCAGTATTTT.

CDR3 sequence: CASSTRTSPSTDTQYF. In nucleotides, the CDR3 is TGTGCCAGCAGCACCCGGACTAGCCCTAGCACAGATACGCAGTATTTT. The chain recombines TRBV7-9 with TRBJ2-3; 8 bases fit TRBD2. V shed 5 bases and J 0 bases; nucleotides not matched to a gene: 7. Germline values: CDR1 SEHNR, CDR2 FQNEAQ (reference sequence). The CDR3 is 16 amino acids.

The rearrangement joins TRBV5-6 to TRBJ1-4; D not certain. V gave up 4 bases and J gave up 6 bases, with 10 bases separating them. Germline lookup yields CDR1 SGHDT and CDR2 YYEEEE. The CDR3 loop spans 13 amino acids. The CDR3, as DNA: TGTGCCAGCAGCGAAACGGGATATGAAAAACTGTTTTTT. Protein: CASSETGYEKLFF.

In this sample, this clonotype turned up a few times. The J gene is TRBJ1-3, the V gene TRBV29-1, with 11 bases identical to TRBD1. Germline V CDR1 and CDR2: SQVTM, ANQGSEA. The CDR3 covers 16 residues. The CDR3 sequence is CRSPRGQGVPGNTIYF. The CDR3 DNA is TGCAGGTCTCCTCGGGGACAGGGGGTACCTGGAAACACCATATATTTT.

V gene TRBV20-1 combines with J gene TRBJ2-1, with a tentative D call TRBD1 (5 bases). CDR1 is DFQATT and CDR2 is SNEGSKA in the germline V gene (reference sequence). The CDR3 runs to 15 residues. V lost 6 bases and J 8 bases, leaving 23 bases between the germline ends. The CDR3, as DNA: TGCAGTGCCCCAAGGGCAGGGAACCCTACAGATGAGCAGTTCTTC. Translated, it gives CSAPRAGNPTDEQFF.

This chain uses TRBV27 with TRBJ1-2; D ambiguous. Germline V lookup: CDR1 MNHEY, CDR2 SMNVEV (reference sequence). The ends were cut back, 3 bases at V and 3 bases at J, with 11 bases in the middle. The CDR3 runs 14 residues. The CDR3 protein is CASSLYAVDYGYTF. The DNA of the CDR3 is TGTGCCAGCAGTTTGTATGCGGTGGACTATGGCTACACCTTC.

This clonotype was counted only a few times. V is TRBV20-1 and J is TRBJ1-5; D remains unclear. Germline loops: CDR1 DFQATT, CDR2 SNEGSKA (reference sequence). Trimming stripped 3 bases from V and 4 bases from J, with 13 bases between. The CDR3 covers 14 residues. In DNA form, the CDR3 reads TGCAGTGCTAGGAACACGGCAAGTAATCAGCCCCAGCATTTT. Amino acid sequence: CSARNTASNQPQHF.